This T cell receptor (beta chain) was obtained from a study of blood T cell repertoires in COVID-19. In the study overall: Spain, Italy and the United States supplied samples that represented acute and convalescent COVID-19. In each case, the material was cDNA or gDNA derived from T cells, B-cell-depleted T cells, or PBMCs.

Original methodology: Estimation of nucleated cell counts relied on the amplification of reference gene primers. Sequencing was performed with immunoSEQ multiplex PCR; in TCRdb, only in-frame clones are kept and a portion is missing. The D gene and trimming were derived from the DNA, and the V and J assignments and clone size from that table. The sample gives roughly 100,000 clones, about 88% of which show up once; around 1.6% is in the top ten. Sequencing input: peripheral blood. This TCR derives from a man older than 75 with acute or convalescent COVID-19.

The CDR3 spells CASSQDSTEAFF. The CDR3 DNA sequence: TGTGCCAGCAGCCAGGACAGCACTGAAGCTTTCTTT. The chain uses TRBV28 and TRBJ1-1, with D possibly TRBD1 on 6 matching bases. CDR1 is MDHEN, CDR2 SYDVKM, per germline. The V gene lost 6 bases and the J gene lost 4 bases, with 9 bases spanning the gap. The CDR3 runs 12 residues.